Here is one TCR beta chain with its context. These data belong to a study of blood T cell repertoires in COVID-19. Study details: Samples representing acute and convalescent COVID-19 were sourced from the United States, Italy and Spain. T cells, B-cell-depleted T cells, or PBMCs supplied cDNA or gDNA.

This CDR3 has 16 residues. With 2 bases clipped from V and 6 bases from J, the junction kept 9 bases outside the gene matches. CDR1 and CDR2 from the germline V gene are SGHVS and FNYEAQ. Per the study methods: The authors estimated nucleated cell counts from reference gene primer amplification. The method was immunoSEQ multiplex PCR; TCRdb's version includes in-frame clones alone and lacks a portion of them. V and J calls and clone size are given by that table; D and trimming were obtained from the DNA. The sample has about 46,000 clones; 86% are singletons. The chain employs TRBV7-6 and TRBJ2-2; 7 bases agree with TRBD1. This clonotype was sampled from a man aged 55 to 70 with active or convalescent COVID-19. Specimen: peripheral blood. The CDR3 sequence: CASSLSSGGNAGELFF. DNA for the CDR3: TGTGCCAGCAGCTTATCTTCAGGGGGTAACGCCGGGGAGCTGTTTTTT.